This T cell receptor (beta chain) was recovered during a study of Ad26.COV2.S vaccination and SARS-CoV-2 variants (dated by TCRdb to the early 2020s). With respect to the entire study: TCRbeta repertoire sequencing was used to assess the specificity and breadth of SARS-CoV-2-reactive T cell receptors after Ad26.COV2.S vaccination. The TCR-sequenced set comprised approximately 32 samples: some 20 Ad26.COV2.S vaccine recipients, 5 placebo recipients and 8 SARS-CoV-2 convalescent individuals.

The immunoSEQ Assay was the method used to sequence TCRbeta CDR3 regions. After extraction, genomic DNA underwent amplification by bias-controlled multiplex PCR, followed by high-throughput sequencing. Concerning the study's data processing: To quantify the absolute abundance of every unique TCRbeta CDR3 region, sequences were collapsed and filtered. T cell fraction was estimated by normalizing TCRbeta template counts to usable DNA, with usable DNA measured through amplification of reference genes found in all nucleated cells. Repertoire TCRs were annotated as SARS-CoV-2-specific by exact matching of V gene, CDR3 amino acid sequence and J gene to a known reactive TCR set. The reference SARS-CoV-2 TCR set came from MIRA and was filtered for enrichment in COVID-19-positive ImmuneCODE repertoires, removing public or cross-reactive TCRs. Drawing on the MIRA antigens, annotated TCRs were analysed further at the level of specific ORF or position within ORF. Breadth was defined as the number of annotated unique rearrangements divided by the total number of unique productive rearrangements, and depth was defined as the summed frequency of the annotated unique rearrangements. TCR breadth was compared between groups using two-sided Wilcoxon rank-sum tests. The table comes from immuneACCESS by way of TCRdb, which keeps in-frame sequences with V and J called. Part of the clones is missing from these tables; in studies checked, under half for an unresolved V gene and the rest for unknown reasons. D and trimming were read from the DNA, whereas the V and J calls and clone size are those reported in that table. The sample records 75,000 to 100,000 clones, around 82% of which are singletons. Approximately 15% of the sample is taken by the ten largest.

The trim is 1 base for V and 7 bases for J, with a gap of 10 bases between the germline ends. The CDR3 starts with the cysteine, ends with the phenylalanine, and has 14 residues. Left in the record is the CDR3 DNA by itself, 42 bases read in frame from the first base. The germline V gene (reference sequence) sets CDR1 to LNHDA and CDR2 to SQIVND. The time point tag for this specimen amounts to: individuals recovered from natural SARS-CoV-2 infection. In regard to this clone: The specificity of this receptor is unknown. No base-level quality is on record; no much larger clone is a single base apart.

The investigation overall reported the following: The authors noted that total T cell responses may have been underestimated by the TCR breadth and depth analyses. After vaccination, substantial breadth of spike-specific CD8+ and CD4+ T cell responses was reported. Spike-specific TCR breadth was higher in Ad26.COV2.S recipients than in placebo recipients (P = 0.0014). Vaccine and placebo recipients had comparable non-spike TCR breadth, which fits with the vaccine containing only spike.

Material: peripheral blood, obtained after recovery from COVID-19. This clonotype was sampled from a human donor who had recovered from COVID-19. This chain is built from TRBV19 and TRBJ1-4, with the D gene uncertain. The nucleotide sequence reads TGTGCCAGTAGTATAGGTTTGGGTCGTGAAAAACTGTTTTTT. This yields the protein CASSIGLGREKLFF.